This is a list of T cell receptor beta chains from one sample in a study of cytomegalovirus exposure and HLA in healthy donors. This table comes from immunoSEQ multiplex PCR, and its TCRdb copy is limited to in-frame clones, with some not included. This table has some 260,000 clones, roughly 88% appearing once. Material: PBMCs. All receptors come from a woman younger than 45 in good health and CMV-seronegative. CDR3s include the opening cysteine and the closing phenylalanine or tryptophan. The D gene is left open where the match is weak. For some rows the clone size is stated as once, few or many, or as a class when expanded; others skip it.

NA	TRBV28	NA	TRBJ2-2	TGTGCCAGCAGTTTCCTAGGGGAGCTGTTTTTT	CASSFLGELFF
NA	TRBV28	NA	TRBJ2-5	TGTGCCAGCACCCCCGTCTTAGCAAATCAAGAGACCCAGTACTTC	CASTPVLANQETQYF
NA	TRBV7-8	NA	TRBJ2-7	TGTGCCAGCAGCTTAGCGGTAACAGGGAAAGACGAGCAGTACTTC	CASSLAVTGKDEQYF
NA	TRBV19	few	TRBJ1-1	TGTGCCAGTAGCCCCACGGGCCTTAGCAACGCTGAAGCTTTCTTT	CASSPTGLSNAEAFF
NA	TRBV7-8	NA	TRBJ2-1	TGTGCCAGCAGCTTGGGCCAGCGCCCCGAGCAGTTCTTC	CASSLGQRPEQFF
NA	TRBV25-1	NA	TRBJ2-7	TGTGCCAGCAGTGAATACGTGGCAGGGTTAACCTACGAGCAGTACTTC	CASSEYVAGLTYEQYF
TRBD1	TRBV29-1	NA	TRBJ2-3	TGCAGCGTTAATGGACAGGGGGCCTCAGATACGCAGTATTTT	CSVNGQGASDTQYF
NA	TRBV7-3	NA	TRBJ2-3	TGTGCCAGCAGCTTAATCAGGGGCACAGATACGCAGTATTTT	CASSLIRGTDTQYF
TRBD1	TRBV10-3	NA	TRBJ1-5	TGTGCCATCAGCCGGACAGGAGACAATCAGCCCCAGCATTTT	CAISRTGDNQPQHF
NA	TRBV4-2	NA	TRBJ2-7	TGTGCCAGCAGACAGGGTAACGAGCAGTACTTC	CASRQGNEQYF
TRBD1	TRBV29-1	NA	TRBJ2-7	TGCAGCGTTGCTTTGGGCGACAGGGGTCGGTACTTC	CSVALGDRGRYF
TRBD1	TRBV4-3	NA	TRBJ1-1	TGCGCCAGCAGCCAAGCCCGGACAGGGGGCTTCACTGAAGCTTTCTTT	CASSQARTGGFTEAFF
TRBD2	TRBV9	NA	TRBJ2-3	TGTGCCAGCAGCGTACCAGCGGGACCCACAGATACGCAGTATTTT	CASSVPAGPTDTQYF
NA	TRBV5-1	NA	TRBJ2-7	TGCGCCAGCAGCTTGGTTGGGGGGCGCGAGCAGTACTTC	CASSLVGGREQYF
TRBD1	TRBV14	NA	TRBJ2-4	TGTGCCAGCAGCTCAATGGGGACGGGACAGGACAACATTCAGTACTTC	CASSSMGTGQDNIQYF
NA	TRBV9	NA	TRBJ2-1	TGTGCCAGCAGCGTAGGGGAAGGAACCTACAATGAGCAGTTCTTC	CASSVGEGTYNEQFF
NA	TRBV5-1	NA	TRBJ2-1	TGCGCCAGCAGTAGGGACTCCTCCTACAATGAGCAGTTCTTC	CASSRDSSYNEQFF
TRBD1	TRBV9	NA	TRBJ2-7	TGTGCCAGCAGCACGGGGACAGGGGGCGACGAGCAGTACTTC	CASSTGTGGDEQYF
NA	TRBV29-1	few	TRBJ2-2	TGCAGCGCTACCCGGGGGGCTGGCGGGGAGCTGTTTTTT	CSATRGAGGELFF
NA	TRBV7-3	NA	TRBJ2-3	TGTGCCAGCAGCCCAAGGGGCGGTTCTAGCACAGATACGCAGTATTTT	CASSPRGGSSTDTQYF
NA	TRBV6-5	NA	TRBJ2-3	TGTGCCAGCACACCCCCCGATACGCAGTATTTT	CASTPPDTQYF
NA	TRBV27	NA	TRBJ2-1	TGTGCCAGCAGTCCGACGGGTGCGCGGGGCTTCCATGAGCAGTTCTTC	CASSPTGARGFHEQFF
TRBD2	TRBV18	NA	TRBJ2-5	TGTGCCAGCTCACCCCGGACTAGCGGGAGGGCCGGTAGAGAGACCCAGTACTTC	CASSPRTSGRAGRETQYF
NA	TRBV19	NA	TRBJ2-2	TGTGCCAGTACGGTCCCCCAGGGGTACGGGGAGCTGTTTTTT	CASTVPQGYGELFF
NA	TRBV7-3	NA	TRBJ2-1	TGTGCCAGCAGCCGTGGGCGGGATGAGCAGTTCTTC	CASSRGRDEQFF
TRBD1	TRBV10-2	NA	TRBJ2-7	TGCGCCAGCAGTGAGGGACAGGGCATTCGCTACGAGCAGTACTTC	CASSEGQGIRYEQYF